This T cell receptor (beta chain) is from a study of post-analysis software for immune sequencing data. Sequencing libraries made from TCR beta cDNA carried unique molecular identifiers. MiXCR, applied by TCRdb to the PCR reads, yields one record per CDR3 protein. The sample holds about 380,000 distinct CDR3 sequences; roughly 38% are singletons and the top ten take around an eighth. The sequencing input was blood. The clonotype originates from a girl under 18 with multiple sclerosis.

The chain's CDR3 is CASTAGTVRGTQYF. In nucleotides, the CDR3 is TGTGCCAGCACCGCCGGGACCGTAAGGGGGACCCAGTACTTC. The J gene is TRBJ2-5, the V gene TRBV12-3 or TRBV12-4; D is possibly TRBD1 or TRBD2 (5 bases each). The CDR3 contains 14 residues. The germline V and J ends were trimmed by 7 bases and 7 bases, with 19 bases remaining between them.